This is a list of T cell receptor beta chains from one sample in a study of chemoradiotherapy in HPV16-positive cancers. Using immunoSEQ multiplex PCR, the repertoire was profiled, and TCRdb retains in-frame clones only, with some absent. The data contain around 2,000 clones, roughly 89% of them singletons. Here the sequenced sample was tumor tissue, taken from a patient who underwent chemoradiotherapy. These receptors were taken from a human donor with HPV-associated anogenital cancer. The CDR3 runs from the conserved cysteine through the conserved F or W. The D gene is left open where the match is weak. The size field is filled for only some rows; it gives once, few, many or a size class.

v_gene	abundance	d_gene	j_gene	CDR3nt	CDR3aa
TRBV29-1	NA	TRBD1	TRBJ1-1	TGCAGCGCTCACAGGGGGCTGAACACTGAAGCTTTCTTT	CSAHRGLNTEAFF
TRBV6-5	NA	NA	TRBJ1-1	TGTGCCAGCAGTTACGGAGGAGGCCCGAGGACTGAAGCTTTCTTT	CASSYGGGPRTEAFF
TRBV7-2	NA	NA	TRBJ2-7	TGTGCCAGCAGCCCCGGTGGCATGGGGGACTACGAGCAGTACTTC	CASSPGGMGDYEQYF
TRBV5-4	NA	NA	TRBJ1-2	TGTGCCAGCAGCTTGAAGTTCCGGTACTATGGCTACACCTTC	CASSLKFRYYGYTF
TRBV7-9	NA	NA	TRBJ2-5	TGTGCCAGCAGCGCGGGGTGGACCCAGTACTTC	CASSAGWTQYF
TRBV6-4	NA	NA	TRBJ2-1	TGTGCCAGCAGTGACTCTATGAGGAGCTCCTACAATGAGCAGTTCTTC	CASSDSMRSSYNEQFF
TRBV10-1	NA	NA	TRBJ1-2	TGCGCCAGCGCGAAGGGGGGGGACTATGGCTACACCTTC	CASAKGGDYGYTF
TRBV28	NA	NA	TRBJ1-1	TGTGCCAGCAGTCCCGGCCAGGGCACTGAAGCTTTCTTT	CASSPGQGTEAFF
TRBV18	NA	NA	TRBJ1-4	TGTGCCAGCTCACCGCCAACTAATGAAAAACTGTTTTTT	CASSPPTNEKLFF
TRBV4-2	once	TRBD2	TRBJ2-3	TGTGCCAGCAGCCAAGCCACGGCTAGCGGGGGCACAGATACGCAGTATTTT	CASSQATASGGTDTQYF
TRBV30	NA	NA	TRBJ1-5	TGTGCCTGGAGTGTCGCGGTGTATCAGCCCCAGCATTTT	CAWSVAVYQPQHF